This T cell receptor (beta chain) emerged from a study of T cell changes during pregnancy in multiple sclerosis. V lost 1 base and J 7 bases, leaving 14 bases between the germline ends. This CDR3 is 14 amino acids long. Germline V gives CDR1 SEHNR, CDR2 FQNEAQ (reference sequence). Sequencing used immunoSEQ multiplex PCR; TCRdb keeps in-frame clones, though not all of them. The repertoire holds tens of thousands of clones, with almost 95% as singletons. The V call is TRBV7-9, the J call TRBJ2-7; weak D call: TRBD1 (6 bases). Sample: CD4+ T cells from peripheral blood mononuclear cells, taken in the second trimester of pregnancy. The sequence was obtained from a female donor in good health, enrolled as a control in a pregnancy study. The CDR3 DNA reads TGTGCCAGCAGCTTAGGTCAGGGGACGGGTGAGCAGTACTTC. As protein: CASSLGQGTGEQYF.